These 24 T cell receptor beta chains came from one sample sequenced in a study of cytomegalovirus exposure and HLA in healthy donors. With 60 Vbeta and 13 Jbeta primers, the PCR was carried out. Here immunoSEQ multiplex PCR was the method, and the copy in TCRdb shows in-frame clones only, minus some. The sample lists around 75,000 clones, about 84% occurring once. Sequencing was done on a sample of PBMCs. These receptor sequences come from a man aged 35 to 55 in good health and CMV-seronegative.

V gene TRBV10-3 combines with J gene TRBJ1-1; 9 bases line up with TRBD1. V lost 5 bases, J lost 2 bases, and 9 bases stayed unmatched. The CDR3 runs to 16 residues. Germline loops: CDR1 ENHRY, CDR2 SYGVKD. CDR3 DNA sequence: TGTGCCATCAGTAGGGAACAGGGGGCAGGAAACACTGAAGCTTTCTTT. Residues: CAISREQGAGNTEAFF.

The rearrangement links TRBV11-2 to TRBJ2-7; 7 nucleotides line up with TRBD1. V was pared by 5 bases and J by 2 bases, with 6 bases of the junction left unmatched. The CDR3 is 14 residues long. CDR1 and CDR2 (germline): SGHAT, FQNNGV. CDR3 DNA sequence: TGTGCCAGCAGCCCCGACAGGGTAACCTACGAGCAGTACTTC. It specifies CASSPDRVTYEQYF. The full variable domain, completed using reference TRBV11-2 and TRBJ2-7, is EAGVAQSPRYKIIEKRQSVAFWCNPISGHATLYWYQQILGQGPKLLIQFQNNGVVDDSQLPKDRFSAERLKGVDSTLKIQPAKLEDSAVYLCASSPDRVTYEQYFGPGTRLTVT.

V is TRBV18 and J is TRBJ2-5, with TRBD1 matching 8 bases. Germline V lookup: CDR1 KGHSH, CDR2 LQKENI. V lost 3 bases to trimming and J lost 5 bases; unmatched junction nucleotides: 5. The CDR3 consists of 14 residues. The CDR3 is CASSPGTGWETQYF. CDR3 nucleotides: TGTGCCAGCTCACCCGGGACAGGATGGGAGACCCAGTACTTC.

V is TRBV9 and J is TRBJ1-1; tentatively, D is TRBD1 (5 bases). The ends were cut back, 3 bases at V and 0 bases at J, with 15 bases in the middle. Germline CDR1 and CDR2: SGDLS and YYNGEE. The CDR3 loop spans 16 amino acids. The CDR3 protein is CASSAVGEVMNTEAFF. The CDR3 bases are TGTGCCAGCAGCGCCGTAGGGGAGGTAATGAACACTGAAGCTTTCTTT.

This clone was found a few times. The chain recombines TRBV15 with TRBJ1-6, with D uncertain. The V end lost 4 bases, the J end lost 3 bases, and 4 bases lay between the germline ends. The CDR3 runs 13 residues. CDR1 and CDR2 from the germline V gene are LNHNV and YYDKDF (reference sequence). The CDR3 protein is CATSISYNSPLHF. DNA of the CDR3: TGTGCCACCAGCATTAGCTATAATTCACCCCTCCACTTT.

The rearrangement uses TRBV6-6 and TRBJ2-2; 12 nucleotides align to TRBD1. The CDR3 is made up of 15 amino acids. In germline, CDR1 is MNHNY, CDR2 SVGAGI (reference sequence). The ends lost 7 bases at V and 6 bases at J; junction bases unmatched: 6. The CDR3 loop is CASIPGQGAPGELFF. The CDR3 region has the DNA TGTGCCAGCATCCCGGGACAGGGGGCTCCCGGGGAGCTGTTTTTT.

This chain joins TRBV30 and TRBJ1-2, with D tentatively TRBD1 (6 bases). The CDR3 totals 13 residues. CDR1 GTSNPN and CDR2 SVGIG come from the germline V gene (reference sequence). The germline V and J ends were trimmed by 3 bases and 4 bases, with 12 bases remaining between them. The CDR3 nucleotides are TGTGCCTGGAGCCGGGACACCGGCTATGGCTACACCTTC. It translates to CAWSRDTGYGYTF.

CDR3: CASSLAAAGVNEQYF. The CDR3 nucleotides are TGTGCCAGCAGCTTGGCAGCAGCAGGGGTCAACGAGCAGTACTTC. The V gene is TRBV5-5, the J gene TRBJ2-7, with D tentatively TRBD1 (6 bases). CDR1 SGHKS and CDR2 YYEKEE come from the germline V gene (reference sequence). Trimming removed 0 bases from V and 5 bases from J, with 15 bases in between. There are 15 residues in the CDR3.

This clone was detected a few times. The V call is TRBV2, the J call TRBJ1-2; D is unresolved. The germline V gene encodes CDR1 SNHLY and CDR2 FYNNEI. V lost 1 base, J lost 4 bases, and 7 bases lay in between. This CDR3 contains 13 residues. The CDR3 loop is CASSEVQTYGYTF. The CDR3 DNA reads TGTGCCAGCAGTGAAGTACAGACCTATGGCTACACCTTC.

The V and J genes are TRBV6-6 and TRBJ2-5; a possible D gene is TRBD2 (5 bases). In germline, CDR1 is MNHNY, CDR2 SVGAGI (reference sequence). The CDR3 runs to 13 residues. V was cut by 7 bases and J by 5 bases, with 14 bases left in between. The CDR3, as DNA: TGTGCCAGCAAGGGTGAGCCGGGGGAGACCCAGTACTTC. Protein product: CASKGEPGETQYF.

The chain recombines TRBV5-6 with TRBJ1-2; TRBD1 matches at 9 bases. Trimming at V came to 4 bases and at J to 7 bases, leaving 5 bases not matched to a gene. In germline, CDR1 is SGHDT, CDR2 YYEEEE. This CDR3 is built from 13 residues. The CDR3 bases are TGTGCCAGCAGCGGGTTGGACAGGGGTGGCTACACCTTC. Protein: CASSGLDRGGYTF. The variable domain in full, completed from reference TRBV5-6 and TRBJ1-2, reads DAGVTQSPTHLIKTRGQQVTLRCSPKSGHDTVSWYQQALGQGPQFIFQYYEEEERQRGNFPDRFSGHQFPNYSSELNVNALLLGDSALYLCASSGLDRGGYTFGSGTRLTVV.

The rearrangement uses TRBV6-5 and TRBJ1-4, with a tentative D call TRBD1 (5 bases). The CDR3 extends over 16 amino acids. Germline V CDR1 and CDR2: MNHEY, SVGAGI. V lost 4 bases and J lost 7, with 19 bases in between. The CDR3 sequence is CASSSLLGGVGEKLFF. The CDR3 DNA sequence: TGTGCCAGCAGTTCCCTCCTCGGAGGGGTGGGTGAAAAACTGTTTTTT.

The gene calls are TRBV30 and TRBJ2-4; TRBD2 might be the D (7 bases). Germline CDR1 reads GTSNPN; CDR2 reads SVGIG (reference sequence). Trimming pared 1 base from V and 7 bases from J, leaving 14 bases between. The CDR3 has 14 amino acids. CDR3 in DNA: TGTGCCTGGAGTGCCGAAGGGGGGGCGAACATTCAGTACTTC. It codes for CAWSAEGGANIQYF.

The rearrangement uses TRBV5-1 and TRBJ1-1; 10 bases are shared with TRBD1. This CDR3 is 17 amino acids long. Looked up from germline, CDR1 is SGHRS and CDR2 is YFSETQ. After removal of 4 bases from V and 4 bases from J, the junction contained 13 bases not matched to a gene. The CDR3, as DNA: TGCGCCAGCAGCACCGGGACAGGGGTTACCCTGACCACTGAAGCTTTCTTT. It is translated as CASSTGTGVTLTTEAFF.

To note about this clone: Relative to the germline gene, one junction end is altered; a read error may explain this. V usage is TRBV7-7 and J usage is TRBJ2-2; tentative D call: TRBD1 (6 bases). The CDR3 spans 14 residues. Germline CDR1 reads SSHAT; CDR2 reads FNYEAQ (reference sequence). This CDR3 reads CASSPRQVYGELFF. In DNA form, the CDR3 reads TGTGCTAGCAGCCCCCGACAGGTTTATGGGGAGCTGTTTTTT.

This rearrangement joins TRBV2 to TRBJ2-5; a weak D match, TRBD2 (6 bases). TRBJ2-7 matches the DNA end more closely, so the J call is doubtful. In germline, CDR1 is SNHLY, CDR2 FYNNEI. The CDR3 contains 15 residues. The CDR3 sequence is CASSERGKTSYEQYF. CDR3 sequence (DNA): TGTGCCAGCAGTGAGCGCGGGAAAACCTCCTACGAGCAGTACTTC.

This clone has just one count. The V and J genes are TRBV7-3 and TRBJ2-1, with D uncertain. V shed 5 bases and J shed 0 bases, with 8 bases lying between them. The CDR3 length is 14 residues. Germline values: CDR1 SGHTA, CDR2 FQGTGA. Here the CDR3 DNA reads TGTGCCAGCAGCCTCGAGAGCTCCTACAATGAGCAGTTCTTC. Residues: CASSLESSYNEQFF.

The chain couples TRBV6-5 to TRBJ2-3; TRBD1 agrees at 10 bases. J gave up 5 bases and V 6 bases, and 2 bases lay outside the gene matches. The V gene's germline CDR1 is MNHEY and CDR2 SVGAGI. This CDR3 region has 13 residues. The CDR3 DNA reads as TGTGCCAGCAGGGACAGGGGGATAGATACGCAGTATTTT. This encodes CASRDRGIDTQYF.

This rearrangement joins TRBV6-6 to TRBJ1-1; D is perhaps TRBD1 (5 bases). CDR3 size: 13 residues. V was cut by 5 bases and J by 3 bases, with 10 bases left in between. Germline V gene sequence: CDR1 MNHNY, CDR2 SVGAGI (reference sequence). CDR3 in amino acids: CASSPETDTEAFF. In nucleotides, the CDR3 is TGTGCCAGCAGTCCCGAGACAGACACTGAAGCTTTCTTT.

CDR3 bases: TGTGCCAGCAGCCCCCTGGGGACTAGCAGCACAGATACGCAGTATTTT. Amino acid sequence: CASSPLGTSSTDTQYF. V gene TRBV5-4 combines with J gene TRBJ2-3; 9 bases are a match to TRBD2. The CDR3 covers 16 residues. Germline V lookup: CDR1 SGHNT, CDR2 YYREEE (reference sequence). The junction had 6 bases not matched to a gene; V was cut back by 4 bases and J by 0 bases.

The chain has TRBV5-1 and TRBJ2-5; 10 bases align to TRBD1. The trim removed 3 bases at V and 5 bases at J, leaving 7 bases unmatched. The CDR3 is 15 residues long. Looked up from germline, CDR1 is SGHRS and CDR2 is YFSETQ. The CDR3 DNA is TGCGCCAGCAGCTGGGGGACAGGGGAAGGCGAGACCCAGTACTTC. Its protein product is CASSWGTGEGETQYF. The entire variable domain, with the rest obtained from reference TRBV5-1 and TRBJ2-5, is as follows: KAGVTQTPRYLIKTRGQQVTLSCSPISGHRSVSWYQQTPGQGLQFLFEYFSETQRNKGNFPGRFSGRQFSNSRSEMNVSTLELGDSALYLCASSWGTGEGETQYFGPGTRLLVL.

This chain connects TRBV5-1 to TRBJ2-7; D possibly corresponds to TRBD1 (6 bases). Deletions cut 7 bases from V and 6 bases from J, with 14 bases between. The germline V gene encodes CDR1 SGHRS and CDR2 YFSETQ. The CDR3 is 12 residues long. For the CDR3, the DNA is TGCGCCAGCGGCTCACAGGGCTCCGAGCAGTACTTC. Its protein product is CASGSQGSEQYF.

The chain employs TRBV27 and TRBJ2-5; perhaps TRBD2 as D (6 bases). There are 13 residues in the CDR3. Trimming removed 2 bases from V and 5 bases from J, with 9 bases in between. Germline CDR1 is MNHEY and CDR2 is SMNVEV (reference sequence). The CDR3 loop reads CASSLAGKETQYF. In DNA, the CDR3 is TGTGCCAGCAGTTTAGCGGGGAAGGAGACCCAGTACTTC.

The chain carries TRBV7-2 and TRBJ2-1; 7 bases map to TRBD2. V shed 5 bases and J 9 bases; nucleotides not matched to a gene: 16. CDR1 and CDR2 (germline): SGHTA, FQGNSA. CDR3 size: 16 residues. The CDR3 bases are TGTGCCAGCAGCCGTGGAGCGGGGTCTAGCCTTGGTGAGCAGTTCTTC. Translation gives CASSRGAGSSLGEQFF.